The sequence of this T cell receptor beta chain was determined in a study of blood T cell repertoires in COVID-19. The CDR3 spans 13 residues. V lost 10 bases, J lost 1 base, and 3 bases stayed unmatched. Germline values: CDR1 MNHEY, CDR2 SMNVEV (reference sequence). Sequencing was performed with immunoSEQ multiplex PCR; in TCRdb, only in-frame clones are kept and a portion is missing. The data contain 200,000 to 250,000 clones, around 86% of them singletons. The J gene is TRBJ1-3, the V gene TRBV27; the match to TRBD1 covers 8 bases. Source material: peripheral blood. The TCR originated in a man between 60 and 75 years old with acute or convalescent COVID-19. The CDR3 bases are TGTGCCACCAGGGGGCGGTCTGGAAACACCATATATTTT. It yields the protein CATRGRSGNTIYF.